These 9 T cell receptor beta chains share one sample of origin, sequenced in a study of T cell responses to AZD1222 COVID-19 vaccine. Only in-frame clones appear in the TCRdb table, and some are missing; sequencing was by immunoSEQ multiplex PCR. Of about 69,000 clones in the sample, approximately 87% were seen once. The material was peripheral blood, obtained 28 days after the second AZD1222 dose. The source of these receptors is an adult who received the AZD1222 COVID-19 vaccine.

V usage is TRBV9 and J usage is TRBJ2-2, with D perhaps matching TRBD1 (5 bases). The germline gives CDR1 SGDLS, CDR2 YYNGEE. CDR3 length: 15 amino acids. Trimming stripped 2 bases from V and 2 bases from J, with 10 bases between. This chain's CDR3 is CASSVDSLNTGELFF. The CDR3 DNA sequence: TGTGCCAGCAGCGTTGACAGCTTAAACACCGGGGAGCTGTTTTTT. The full variable domain, with the rest looked up from reference TRBV9 and TRBJ2-2, is DSGVTQTPKHLITATGQRVTLRCSPRSGDLSVYWYQQSLDQGLQFLIQYYNGEERAKGNILERFSAQQFPDLHSELNLSSLELGDSALYFCASSVDSLNTGELFFGEGSRLTVL.

This clone was counted between two and nine times. The V gene is TRBV11-2, the J gene TRBJ1-2; no clear D. The CDR3 length is 14 residues. Deletions cut 5 bases from V and 3 bases from J, with 13 bases between. Germline CDR1 is SGHAT and CDR2 is FQNNGV. The DNA for the CDR3 is TGTGCCAGCAGCCCCCCCGCCCGAGACTATGGCTACACCTTC. This translates into CASSPPARDYGYTF.

The chain carries TRBV2 and TRBJ1-4; the D is unclear. V was pared by 1 base and J by 10 bases, with 10 bases between. Germline CDR1 reads SNHLY; CDR2 reads FYNNEI. The CDR3 is 13 residues long. The CDR3 spells CASSEEHAGKLFF. CDR3 DNA sequence: TGTGCCAGCAGTGAAGAGCACGCAGGAAAACTGTTTTTT.

This chain joins TRBV2 and TRBJ1-4; 11 nucleotides agree with TRBD1. Germline CDR1 SNHLY, CDR2 FYNNEI. CDR3 length equals 16 residues. Trimming at V came to 6 bases and at J to 8 bases, leaving 11 bases not matched to a gene. The CDR3 protein is CASRARTGGAGEKLFF. Here the CDR3 DNA reads TGTGCCAGCAGGGCTAGGACAGGGGGCGCCGGAGAAAAACTGTTTTTT.

In its sample, this clone was seen once. V usage is TRBV6-4 and J usage is TRBJ1-2; possibly TRBD1 for D (5 bases). The germline gives CDR1 MRHNA, CDR2 SNTAGT. V lost 3 bases, J lost 5 bases, and 22 bases lay in between. This CDR3 is 17 amino acids long. CDR3 sequence reads: CASSEKLGTADPYGYTF. The CDR3 region has the DNA TGTGCCAGCAGTGAGAAACTTGGGACGGCCGACCCTTATGGCTACACCTTC.

The rearrangement links TRBV21-1 to TRBJ1-3. TRBV21-1 is a pseudogene segment. The length of the CDR3 is 15 residues. Here the CDR3 reads CASSKDEGTGNTIYF. As DNA, the CDR3 is TGTGCCAGCAGCAAAGACGAAGGGACTGGAAACACCATATATTTT.

This clone showed up just once. The chain couples TRBV27 to TRBJ2-5, with 8 positions matching TRBD2. Looked up from germline, CDR1 is MNHEY and CDR2 is SMNVEV (reference sequence). The CDR3 runs to 16 residues. Trimming cost V 5 bases and J 1 base; bases outside gene matches: 9. DNA for the CDR3: TGTGCCAGCAGTGCCCAGGGCGGGGGGCCCCAAGAGACCCAGTACTTC. Encoded protein: CASSAQGGGPQETQYF.

The chain couples TRBV5-4 to TRBJ2-3; possibly TRBD2 for D (6 bases). V was shortened by 3 bases and J by 2 bases, with 10 bases between the two germline ends. The germline V gene encodes CDR1 SGHNT and CDR2 YYREEE (reference sequence). The CDR3 has 14 residues. The CDR3, as DNA: TGTGCCAGCAGCTGGGGACTCGTCACAGATACGCAGTATTTT. It codes for CASSWGLVTDTQYF.

J is TRBJ1-5 and V is TRBV10-1, with 8 bases that match TRBD1. CDR3 length equals 15 residues. V trimming: 7 bases; J trimming: 4 bases; junction bases outside the gene matches: 9. Looked up from germline, CDR1 is WNHNN and CDR2 is SYGVQD (reference sequence). The CDR3 bases are TGCGCCAGCAAATTGACAGGGGTGGAGAATCAGCCCCAGCATTTT. It specifies CASKLTGVENQPQHF.